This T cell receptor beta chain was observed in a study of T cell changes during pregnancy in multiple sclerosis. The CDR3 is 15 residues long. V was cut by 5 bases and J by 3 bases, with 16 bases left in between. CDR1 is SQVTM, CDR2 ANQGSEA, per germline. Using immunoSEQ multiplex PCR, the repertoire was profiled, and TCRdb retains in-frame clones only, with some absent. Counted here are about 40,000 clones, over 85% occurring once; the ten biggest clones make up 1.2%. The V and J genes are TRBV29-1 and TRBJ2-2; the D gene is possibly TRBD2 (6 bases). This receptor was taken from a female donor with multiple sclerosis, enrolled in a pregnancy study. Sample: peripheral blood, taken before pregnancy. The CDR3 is CSVFPTSTDTGELFF. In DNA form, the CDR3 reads TGCAGCGTTTTCCCGACTAGTACGGACACCGGGGAGCTGTTTTTT.